Listed below are T cell receptor beta chains from one sample, sequenced in a study of cytotoxic CD8 clonotypes in ibrutinib-treated CLL. Only in-frame clones appear in the TCRdb table, and some are missing; sequencing was by immunoSEQ multiplex PCR. The top ten clones hold around 6.6% of a sample with approximately 320,000 clones, about 61% of them seen once. The sequencing here drew on PBMCs, taken after 36 months of ibrutinib treatment. These receptors originate from a human donor with chronic lymphocytic leukemia. Each CDR3 is given with its conserved first and last residue. A D gene is named only where the DNA matches it firmly. Expanded clones are given a class, and other clones once, few, many or no size at all.

j_gene | v_gene | d_gene | abundance | CDR3nt | CDR3aa
TRBJ1-4 | TRBV4-1 | . | few | TGCGCCAGCAGCCAGGATGGTGGAAAACTGTTTTTT | CASSQDGGKLFF
TRBJ1-6 | TRBV10-3 | . | . | TGTGCCAGTTACAGGAGGGATAATTCACCCCTCCACTTT | CASYRRDNSPLHF
TRBJ1-1 | TRBV15 | . | . | TGTGCCACCAGCAGAGCTGGGGGTGGATCAATCATGAACACTGAAGCTTTCTTT | CATSRAGGGSIMNTEAFF
TRBJ2-1 | TRBV29-1 | . | . | TGCAGCGGGGACCCGATTGAATACAATGAGCAGTTCTTC | CSGDPIEYNEQFF
TRBJ1-2 | TRBV7-8 | . | few | TGTGCCAGCAGCTTGACGGAGACTAACTATGGCTACACCTTC | CASSLTETNYGYTF
TRBJ2-2 | TRBV29-1 | . | few | TGCAGCGTCGCCGAGAACACCGGGGAGCTGTTTTTT | CSVAENTGELFF
TRBJ2-1 | TRBV11-2 | . | once | TGTGCCAGCAGCCCAACGGACAGCTCCTACAATGAGCAGTTCTTC | CASSPTDSSYNEQFF
TRBJ2-7 | TRBV18 | . | . | TGTGCCACCGGGTTCGGGGTTGTGAACGAGCAGTACTTC | CATGFGVVNEQYF
TRBJ2-1 | TRBV6-5 | TRBD2 | . | TGTGCCAGCAGCACCCTAGCGGGGTTATACAATGAGCAGTTCTTC | CASSTLAGLYNEQFF
TRBJ1-2 | TRBV11-2 | . | few | TGTGCCAGCAGCAGAGAGTACTATGGCTACACCTTC | CASSREYYGYTF
TRBJ2-5 | TRBV5-1 | TRBD1 | once | TGCGCCAGCAGCTTCGCAGGGGGTGAAGGAGAGACCCAGTACTTC | CASSFAGGEGETQYF
TRBJ1-5 | TRBV4-1 | TRBD1 | . | TGCGCCAGCAGCCAAACTGATTACAGAACCCTCGGGACAGGGCTGGTTCAGCCCCAGCATTTT | CASSQTDYRTLGTGLVQPQHF
TRBJ2-1 | TRBV11-3 | . | once | TGTGCCAGCAGCTTACGTCCCGACCCAAACAATGAGCAGTTCTTC | CASSLRPDPNNEQFF
TRBJ1-2 | TRBV18 | . | . | TGTGCCAGCTCACCTAGTAAGGGGACTATGGCTCCAACCTTC | CASSPSKGTMAPTF
TRBJ2-1 | TRBV7-8 | . | . | TGTGCCAGCAGCGCCGTAGTGGGCCAAAGCTCCTACAATGAGCAGTTCTTC | CASSAVVGQSSYNEQFF
TRBJ2-3 | TRBV5-1 | TRBD1 | . | TGCGCCAGCAGCCACAACCCGGGACAGGGGGTTTATTCTAGCACAGATACGCAGTATTTT | CASSHNPGQGVYSSTDTQYF
TRBJ2-2 | TRBV5-1 | . | . | TGCGCCAGCAGCTTGGCCCCGGGGCTGTCCGGGGAGCTGTTTTTT | CASSLAPGLSGELFF
TRBJ2-7 | TRBV7-6 | . | once | TGTGCCAGCAGCAAAAAGACTGGGCAGGGGAACTACGAGCAGTACTTC | CASSKKTGQGNYEQYF
TRBJ1-2 | TRBV29-1 | TRBD1 | . | TGCAGCGTTGGGACAGGGAACGCTAACTATGGCTACACCTTC | CSVGTGNANYGYTF
TRBJ2-1 | TRBV6-1 | . | . | TGTGCCAGCAGTGAAGCTGCGGGCGATGAGCAGTTCTTC | CASSEAAGDEQFF
TRBJ2-3 | TRBV27 | TRBD2 | . | TGTGCCAGCAGTTTATGGGGGACTAGGGGCGGTTCGCAGTATTTT | CASSLWGTRGGSQYF
TRBJ1-2 | TRBV7-6 | . | . | TGTGCCAGCAGCGCTCCGGGGGGACGAGGCTACACCTTC | CASSAPGGRGYTF